The T cell receptor beta chain under discussion was sequenced for a study of blood T cells in healthy people across ages. Investigators took around 11 milliliters of peripheral blood from every donor. This clonotype was picked up a small number of times. The use of a sample-barcoded 5' primer and a J-beta primer mix characterized a second PCR of roughly 6 to 11 cycles. Each CDR3 protein gets one entry after TCRdb re-called the 5' RACE reads with MiXCR. The table has more than 800,000 distinct CDR3 sequences, 29% seen once. Germline CDR1 and CDR2: SGHVS and FQNEAQ. V lost 1 base, J lost 4 bases, and 14 bases lay in between. This CDR3 spans 16 amino acids.

The chain has TRBV7-8 and TRBJ1-5, with D hard to call. The sequenced material came from blood. The TCR originated in a woman aged 80 or over in good health. The DNA of the CDR3 is TGTGCCAGCAGCTTAGTAACGAATGGGCTTAATCAGCCCCAGCATTTT. This translates into CASSLVTNGLNQPQHF.